What follows are 25 T cell receptor beta chains derived from one specimen sequenced in a study of blood T cell repertoires in COVID-19. Produced via immunoSEQ multiplex PCR; TCRdb's table is partial and in-frame only. The sample carries roughly 260,000 clones, 87% recorded once. The sequenced material came from PBMCs or T cells enriched from blood (not recorded which). These receptors all stem from a woman younger than 45 with acute COVID-19.

The CDR3 DNA reads as TGTGCCATCAGGGAAGGGACAGGGAGCGAGCAGTACTTC. This encodes CAIREGTGSEQYF. This chain joins TRBV10-3 and TRBJ2-7; 9 bases are a match to TRBD1. The V gene's germline CDR1 is ENHRY and CDR2 SYGVKD. CDR3 size: 13 residues. Trimming removed 6 bases from V and 6 bases from J; junction bases left unmatched: 6.

V is TRBV6-5 and J is TRBJ1-1, with TRBD1 matching 7 bases. Looked up from germline, CDR1 is MNHEY and CDR2 is SVGAGI. The CDR3 runs to 13 residues. V lost 6 bases and J lost 1; bases outside the gene matches: 2. For the CDR3, the DNA is TGTGCCAGCAGGGACAGGAGGAACACTGAAGCTTTCTTT. It specifies CASRDRRNTEAFF.

This chain uses TRBV11-2 with TRBJ2-7, with a weak D call TRBD1 (6 bases). CDR3 size: 14 residues. The germline gives CDR1 SGHAT, CDR2 FQNNGV. Trimming removed 4 bases at V and 5 bases at J, with 15 bases between. The CDR3: CASSWEQGPHEQYF. In DNA form, the CDR3 reads TGTGCCAGCAGCTGGGAACAGGGTCCGCACGAGCAGTACTTC.

The rearrangement links TRBV19 to TRBJ1-1; 8 nucleotides line up with TRBD1. CDR3 length equals 14 residues. Germline V gene sequence: CDR1 LNHDA, CDR2 SQIVND (reference sequence). With 3 bases clipped from V and 5 bases from J, the junction kept 5 bases outside the gene matches. The chain's CDR3 is CASSMDREGTEAFF. The CDR3 DNA is TGTGCCAGTAGTATGGACAGGGAAGGTACTGAAGCTTTCTTT.

The chain has TRBV4-1 and TRBJ2-7, with 7 positions matching TRBD1. With V trimmed by 2 bases and J by 4 bases, 5 bases remained unmatched. The CDR3 loop spans 14 amino acids. CDR1 is MGHRA and CDR2 is YSYEKL in the germline V gene. DNA for the CDR3: TGCGCCAGCAGCCAAACAGGGGCGGAATACGAGCAGTACTTC. This encodes CASSQTGAEYEQYF.

The chain combines TRBV7-9 with TRBJ2-7; 9 nucleotides align to TRBD1. V lost 4 bases to trimming and J lost 4 bases; unmatched junction nucleotides: 8. Germline lookup yields CDR1 SEHNR and CDR2 FQNEAQ (reference sequence). This CDR3 has 15 residues. The DNA for the CDR3 is TGTGCCAGCAGCTCCACAGGGGGCGGCTATTACGAGCAGTACTTC. This codes for CASSSTGGGYYEQYF.

The chain employs TRBV19 and TRBJ1-2; a possible D gene is TRBD1 (6 bases). The CDR3 spans 13 residues. V was clipped by 2 bases and J by 5 bases, with 9 bases between them. Germline V gives CDR1 LNHDA, CDR2 SQIVND (reference sequence). CDR3 residues: CASSIQGRYGYTF. CDR3 nucleotides: TGTGCCAGTAGTATACAGGGGCGATATGGCTACACCTTC.

This sequence joins TRBV6-5 and TRBJ1-3; D gene ambiguous. This CDR3 region has 14 residues. Germline V gene sequence: CDR1 MNHEY, CDR2 SVGAGI. Trimming stripped 10 bases from V and 0 bases from J, with 13 bases between. CDR3 coding DNA: TGTGCCACCGCAGAGGCAAGCTCTGGAAACACCATATATTTT. As protein: CATAEASSGNTIYF.

The chain joins TRBV5-1 to TRBJ2-2; D is undetermined. V was shortened by 5 bases and J by 0 bases, with 8 bases between the two germline ends. The length of the CDR3 is 14 residues. Germline-derived CDR1 and CDR2 are SGHRS and YFSETQ. CDR3: CASRQLTNTGELFF. The CDR3, as DNA: TGCGCCAGCAGACAGCTAACGAACACCGGGGAGCTGTTTTTT.

The chain has TRBV3-1 (or the pseudogene TRBV3-2) and TRBJ2-1; D might be TRBD1 (5 bases). This CDR3 has 15 residues. V gave up 2 bases and J gave up 5 bases, with 13 bases separating them. The germline gives CDR1 LGHDT, CDR2 YNNKEL (reference sequence). The CDR3 sequence is CASSQSQVGNNEQFF. The DNA of the CDR3 is TGTGCCAGCAGCCAATCACAGGTGGGGAACAATGAGCAGTTCTTC.

CDR3 DNA sequence: TGTGCCAGCAGCTTTTACCAGGGGAGTGAGTACAATGAGCAGTTCTTC. It translates to CASSFYQGSEYNEQFF. V gene TRBV5-4 combines with J gene TRBJ2-1; tentatively, D is TRBD1 (6 bases). Germline CDR1 is SGHNT and CDR2 is YYREEE (reference sequence). The CDR3 is 16 amino acids. Trimming shortened V by 2 bases and J by 4 bases, and 16 bases separated the two germline ends.

The chain combines TRBV12-3 or TRBV12-4 with TRBJ1-1; D may be TRBD1 (6 bases). Deletions cut 8 bases from V and 9 bases from J, with 13 bases between. The CDR3 runs 11 residues. The CDR3 region is CASGGLWKAFF. The CDR3 bases are TGTGCCAGCGGGGGCCTTTGGAAAGCTTTCTTT.

V and J are TRBV5-6 and TRBJ2-1, with 8 positions matching TRBD2. Germline V lookup: CDR1 SGHDT, CDR2 YYEEEE. The CDR3 sequence is 17 residues long. The junction had 16 bases not matched to a gene; V was cut back by 3 bases and J by 8 bases. The CDR3 spells CASSYNPMSGGGDEQFF. The CDR3 nucleotides are TGTGCCAGCAGCTACAACCCCATGAGCGGGGGAGGCGATGAGCAGTTCTTC.

The V call is TRBV18, the J call TRBJ1-2, with 8 bases identical to TRBD1. V shed 1 base and J 5 bases; nucleotides not matched to a gene: 9. The V gene's germline CDR1 is KGHSH and CDR2 LQKENI. The CDR3 covers 16 residues. The CDR3 sequence: CASSPRAGGDRYGYTF. Written as DNA, the CDR3 is TGTGCCAGCTCACCACGGGCAGGGGGCGATAGGTATGGCTACACCTTC.

The chain links TRBV7-8 to TRBJ1-5; 8 positions match TRBD1. Germline assignment: CDR1 SGHVS and CDR2 FQNEAQ. CDR3 length: 17 residues. Trimming took 5 bases from V and 6 from J; bases not matched to a gene: 15. CDR3 nucleotide sequence: TGTGCCAGCAGCCCGCGACCAGGGCGGACAGGGATTCAGCCCCAGCATTTT. Translating gives CASSPRPGRTGIQPQHF.

J is TRBJ1-1 and V is TRBV29-1; D remains ambiguous. Germline CDR1 and CDR2: SQVTM and ANQGSEA. This CDR3 has 12 residues. Trimming removed 3 bases at V and 1 base at J, with 6 bases between. In DNA form, the CDR3 reads TGCAGCGTTGATACAGCGAACACTGAAGCTTTCTTT. It codes for CSVDTANTEAFF.

This chain joins TRBV7-9 and TRBJ1-6, with a weak D call TRBD1 (5 bases). Trimming took 4 bases from V and 9 from J, leaving 7 bases between them. Germline V gene lookup returns CDR1 SEHNR and CDR2 FQNEAQ (reference sequence). This CDR3 region has 12 residues. The CDR3 region has the DNA TGTGCCAGCAGCTCAAGGGGTTCACCCCTCCACTTT. Its translation is CASSSRGSPLHF.

The chain links TRBV28 to TRBJ1-1; D perhaps matches TRBD1 (5 bases). V was pared by 7 bases and J by 0 bases, with 9 bases between. CDR1 and CDR2 (germline): MDHEN, SYDVKM. This CDR3 has 13 residues. The CDR3 DNA sequence: TGTGCCAGCAAATTGACAGTGAACACTGAAGCTTTCTTT. Encoded protein: CASKLTVNTEAFF.

The rearrangement uses TRBV7-9 and TRBJ1-4; D perhaps matches TRBD1 (6 bases). Germline loops: CDR1 SEHNR, CDR2 FQNEAQ (reference sequence). The CDR3 has 14 amino acids. The V end lost 3 bases, the J end lost 10 bases, and 15 bases lay between the germline ends. CDR3: CASSLTGLGGKLFF. CDR3 nucleotides: TGTGCCAGCAGCTTGACAGGTCTTGGGGGAAAACTGTTTTTT.

CDR3 DNA sequence: TGTGCCAGCAACCGACCCGGGGGAGATACGCAGTATTTT. Translated, it gives CASNRPGGDTQYF. V and J are TRBV6-5 and TRBJ2-3, with D possibly TRBD2 on 6 matching bases. The CDR3 spans 13 residues. Trimming took off 7 bases at V and 5 bases at J, with 13 bases between the two ends. Germline-derived CDR1 and CDR2 are MNHEY and SVGAGI.

The genes are TRBV6-5 and TRBJ2-1; D possibly corresponds to TRBD2 (6 bases). The CDR3 has 14 residues. Per germline, CDR1 MNHEY and CDR2 SVGAGI. Trimming removed 5 bases from V and 11 bases from J, with 19 bases in between. The DNA of the CDR3 is TGTGCCAGCAGTACCCAAACCGGGAGCCCCAAGCAGTTCTTC. This encodes CASSTQTGSPKQFF.

The rearrangement joins TRBV29-1 to TRBJ1-1, with TRBD1 matching 7 bases. V gave up 6 bases and J gave up 4 bases; unmatched junction bases: 2. Germline V CDR1 and CDR2: SQVTM, ANQGSEA. This CDR3 is 11 amino acids long. The CDR3 region has the DNA TGCAGCGTCCAGGGGGGCACTGAAGCTTTCTTT. Its protein product is CSVQGGTEAFF.

This clone was counted once. The chain combines TRBV9 with TRBJ1-1; no clear D gene. This CDR3 is built from 12 residues. CDR1 is SGDLS and CDR2 is YYNGEE in the germline V gene. V dropped 3 bases and J dropped 6 bases, with 9 bases sitting between them. The CDR3 loop reads CASSALGAEAFF. DNA of the CDR3: TGTGCCAGCAGCGCCCTAGGCGCTGAAGCTTTCTTT.

This clone has a handful of counts. The chain carries TRBV7-9 and TRBJ1-4; no definite D call. Germline V gene data show CDR1 as SEHNR and CDR2 as FQNEAQ (reference sequence). CDR3 length: 15 residues. V lost 7 bases to trimming and J lost 0 bases, with 12 bases between them. The CDR3 bases are TGTGCCAGCACCCCTTACACTACAACTAATGAAAAACTGTTTTTT. It encodes CASTPYTTTNEKLFF.

The rearrangement uses TRBV3-1 (or the pseudogene TRBV3-2) and TRBJ1-1; D remains unclear. This CDR3 region has 13 residues. Trimming took off 1 base at V and 9 bases at J, with 12 bases between the two ends. Germline V gives CDR1 LGHDT, CDR2 YNNKEL (reference sequence). The CDR3 DNA sequence: TGTGCCAGCAGCCAAGGAGGGCAGAAGAAAGCTTTCTTT. Translation gives CASSQGGQKKAFF.